This paragraph covers one T cell receptor beta chain sequence. The CDR3 totals 15 residues. Trimming pared 3 bases from V and 0 bases from J, leaving 9 bases between. In germline, CDR1 is KGHSH, CDR2 LQKENI. The entry originates in a study of early T cells in non-severe SARS-CoV-2 infection. Study-wide context: Sequenced bulk RNA came from whole blood that was unsorted, and chains were unpaired.

Unique molecular identifiers tagged individual cDNA molecules. Via MiXCR, TCRdb re-called the 5' RACE reads, giving one row per CDR3 protein. Of 30,000 to 40,000 distinct CDR3 sequences listed, 6% to 7.5% are singletons. Source: whole blood, taken at baseline. The chain uses TRBV18 and TRBJ2-1; TRBD1 is a possible D gene (5 bases). This receptor was taken from an adult who was a healthcare worker with PCR-confirmed SARS-CoV-2 infection or an uninfected control (not recorded which). The chain's CDR3 is CASSPPTASYNEQFF. CDR3 nucleotides: TGTGCCAGCTCACCCCCGACAGCCTCCTACAATGAGCAGTTCTTC.